These T cell receptor beta chains were read from a single sample in a study of cytomegalovirus exposure and HLA in healthy donors. TCRdb's table, derived via immunoSEQ multiplex PCR, lists solely in-frame clones and lacks some. The sample carries about 160,000 clones, roughly 85% recorded once. Specimen: PBMCs. These receptors all come from a man aged 40-49 years in good health and CMV-seronegative. Both conserved end residues are part of each CDR3. The order of the fields is J gene, D gene, V gene, clone size, CDR3 DNA, CDR3 protein. D genes are given only for firm matches. Clone sizes are given selectively: once, few, many, or a class where the clone is expanded.

>TRBJ2-5|TRBD2|TRBV29-1|NA
TGCAGCGTTGACCGAGTGACTAGCGCCCAAGAGACCCAGTACTTC
CSVDRVTSAQETQYF
>TRBJ2-1|NA|TRBV2|NA
TGTGCCAGCGGGGCGGGGGACAGGCGTGAGCAGTTCTTC
CASGAGDRREQFF
>TRBJ2-4|NA|TRBV10-3|NA
TGTGCCATCAGTACAGGGCGAAACATTCAGTACTTC
CAISTGRNIQYF
>TRBJ2-4|TRBD1|TRBV6-6|NA
TGTGCCAGCAGTTATGACACAGGGGACAGTCAGTACTTC
CASSYDTGDSQYF
>TRBJ1-6|NA|TRBV5-5|NA
TGTGCCAGCAGCTTGTCCAGAGGTTCACCCCTCCACTTT
CASSLSRGSPLHF
>TRBJ2-7|NA|TRBV23-1|NA
TGCGCCAGCTCCGCCTCAGAATACGAGCAGTACTTC
CASSASEYEQYF
>TRBJ2-2|NA|TRBV21-1|NA
TGTGCCAGCAGCGAGGTAGCACCCACCGGGGAGCTGTTTTTT
CASSEVAPTGELFF
>TRBJ2-3|TRBD2|TRBV14|once
TGTGCCAGCAGCCAAGCGACTAGCGGGAGGGTCTCGGATACGCAGTATTTT
CASSQATSGRVSDTQYF
>TRBJ2-7|TRBD1|TRBV28|once
TGTGCCAGCAGTTTATCCCCACAGGGGCTCGAGCAGTACTTC
CASSLSPQGLEQYF
>TRBJ2-4|NA|TRBV1|NA
TGCACCAGCAGCCCCTGCCCCAGGGGGCGGGGAAACATTCAGTACTTC
CTSSPCPRGRGNIQYF
>TRBJ2-7|TRBD2|TRBV19|NA
TGTGCCAGTAGTCGCTCCCGAGCGGGAGGCGAGCAGTACTTC
CASSRSRAGGEQYF
>TRBJ2-7|TRBD1|TRBV19|NA
TGTGCCAGTAGTACCAGGACAGGGAGAGCCTACGAGCAGTACTTC
CASSTRTGRAYEQYF
>TRBJ2-7|NA|TRBV27|NA
TGTGCCAGCAGTATCCAGGGACACTCCTACGAGCAGTACTTC
CASSIQGHSYEQYF
>TRBJ2-7|NA|TRBV28|NA
TGTGCCAGCAGTTTAATAGGGGAACACGAGCAGTACTTC
CASSLIGEHEQYF
>TRBJ1-5|NA|TRBV6-5|NA
TGTGCCAGCACCGGGGGAGGAGGAGGCAATCAGCCCCAGCATTTT
CASTGGGGGNQPQHF
>TRBJ2-3|TRBD2|TRBV11-2|NA
TGTGCCAGCAGCTTCCTAGCGGGGGACACAGATACGCAGTATTTT
CASSFLAGDTDTQYF
>TRBJ1-1|NA|TRBV5-3|NA
TGTGCCAGAAGCCCTGGGGGCAAAACGGCTGAAGCTTTCTTT
CARSPGGKTAEAFF
>TRBJ2-7|TRBD2|TRBV5-8|few
TGTGCCAGCAGCCCCCCTGGCGGGGGATACGAGCAGTACTTC
CASSPPGGGYEQYF
>TRBJ2-5|TRBD2|TRBV6-5|NA
TGTGCCAGCAGCGAAGCGGGGACAGAGACCCAGTACTTC
CASSEAGTETQYF
>TRBJ2-5|NA|TRBV9|once
TGTGCCAGCAGCGTAGCCCCTTCGAGGACCCAGTACTTC
CASSVAPSRTQYF
>TRBJ1-2|NA|TRBV10-3|NA
TGTGCCATCAGTGAGGTACAGGCCTACGGCTACACCTTC
CAISEVQAYGYTF
>TRBJ1-5|TRBD1|TRBV28|NA
TGTGCCAGCAGTTATTCCGGCGGACAGGGGGCTCAGCCCCAGCATTTT
CASSYSGGQGAQPQHF
>TRBJ2-1|NA|TRBV6-5|NA
TGTGCCAGCAGATCAGCGAGAGTGACCTACAATGAGCAGTTCTTC
CASRSARVTYNEQFF
>TRBJ2-7|NA|TRBV5-4|NA
TGTGCCAGCAGCCGAGGGGGACCGCGGACCTACGAGCAGTACTTC
CASSRGGPRTYEQYF
>TRBJ2-5|NA|TRBV6-6|NA
TGTGCCACCGCCCCTAGACAGGCCCAAGAGACCCAGTACTTC
CATAPRQAQETQYF